One TCR beta chain is described in this entry. Primers used in a second PCR of about 6 to 12 cycles were a sample-barcoded 5' primer and a J-beta primer mix. TCRdb analysed the 5' RACE reads with MiXCR anew, one entry per CDR3 protein. The sample records fewer than 2,000,000 distinct CDR3 sequences, approximately 32% being singletons. CDR1 is SGDLS and CDR2 is YYNGEE in the germline V gene. The CDR3 totals 16 residues. The V gene end was trimmed by 0 bases and the J gene end by 5 bases; junction bases not matched to a gene: 8. The data were obtained in a study of blood T cells in healthy people across ages. All donors came from Russia, were Caucasian and healthy, and spanned ages 6 to 90. Donors gave roughly 10 milliliters of peripheral blood apiece. The study isolated at least 6 million PBMCs from each sample.

Sequenced material: blood. The clonotype was recovered from a woman aged 25 to 39 in good health. The V and J genes are TRBV9 and TRBJ2-7; TRBD2 aligns across 10 bases. The DNA for the CDR3 is TGTGCCAGCAGCGTAGTGTCTAGCGGGAGTCTCCACGAGCAGTACTTC. It encodes CASSVVSSGSLHEQYF.